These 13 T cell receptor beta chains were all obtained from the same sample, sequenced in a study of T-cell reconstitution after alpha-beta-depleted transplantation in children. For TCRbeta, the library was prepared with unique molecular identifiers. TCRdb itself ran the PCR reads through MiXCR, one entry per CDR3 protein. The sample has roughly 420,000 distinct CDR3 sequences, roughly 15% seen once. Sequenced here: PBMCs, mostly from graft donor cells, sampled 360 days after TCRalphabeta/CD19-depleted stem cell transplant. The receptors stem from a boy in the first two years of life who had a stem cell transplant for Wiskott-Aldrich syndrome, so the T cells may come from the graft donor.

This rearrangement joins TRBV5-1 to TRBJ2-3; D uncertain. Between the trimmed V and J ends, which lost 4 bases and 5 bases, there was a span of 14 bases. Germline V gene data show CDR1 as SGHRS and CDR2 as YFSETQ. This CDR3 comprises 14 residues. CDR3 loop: CASSPAQPEDTQYF. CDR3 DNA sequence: TGCGCCAGCAGCCCTGCCCAACCGGAAGATACGCAGTATTTT.

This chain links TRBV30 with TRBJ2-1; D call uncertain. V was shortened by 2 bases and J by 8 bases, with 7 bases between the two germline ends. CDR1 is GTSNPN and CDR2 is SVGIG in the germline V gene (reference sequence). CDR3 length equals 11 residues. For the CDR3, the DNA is TGTGCCTGGAGTAGTTACGATGAGCAGTTCTTC. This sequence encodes CAWSSYDEQFF.

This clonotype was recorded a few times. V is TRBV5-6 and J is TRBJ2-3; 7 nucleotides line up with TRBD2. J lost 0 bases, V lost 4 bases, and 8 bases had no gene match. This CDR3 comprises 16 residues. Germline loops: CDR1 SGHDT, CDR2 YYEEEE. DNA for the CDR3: TGTGCCAGCAGCCAGGGAAGCGGGACTAGCACAGATACGCAGTATTTT. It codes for CASSQGSGTSTDTQYF. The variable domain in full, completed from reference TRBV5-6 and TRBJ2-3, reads DAGVTQSPTHLIKTRGQQVTLRCSPKSGHDTVSWYQQALGQGPQFIFQYYEEEERQRGNFPDRFSGHQFPNYSSELNVNALLLGDSALYLCASSQGSGTSTDTQYFGPGTRLTVL.

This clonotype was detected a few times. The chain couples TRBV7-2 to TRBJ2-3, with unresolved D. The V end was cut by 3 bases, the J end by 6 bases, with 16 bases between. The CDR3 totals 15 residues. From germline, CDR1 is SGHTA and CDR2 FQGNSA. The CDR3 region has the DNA TGTGCCAGCAGCTTCCGATACAGAGCTCAGGATACGCAGTATTTT. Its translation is CASSFRYRAQDTQYF.

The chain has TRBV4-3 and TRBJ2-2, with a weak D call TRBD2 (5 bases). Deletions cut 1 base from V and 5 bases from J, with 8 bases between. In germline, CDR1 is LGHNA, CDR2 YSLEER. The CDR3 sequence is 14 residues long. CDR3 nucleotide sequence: TGCGCCAGCAGCCAAGGGACTTCGACCGGGGAGCTGTTTTTT. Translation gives CASSQGTSTGELFF.

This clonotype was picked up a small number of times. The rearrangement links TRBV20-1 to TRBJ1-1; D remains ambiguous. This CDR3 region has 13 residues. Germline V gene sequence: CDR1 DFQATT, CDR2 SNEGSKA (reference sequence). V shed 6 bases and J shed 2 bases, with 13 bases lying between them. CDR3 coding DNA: TGCAGTGCAAGATCCGGGATCAACACTGAAGCTTTCTTT. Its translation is CSARSGINTEAFF.

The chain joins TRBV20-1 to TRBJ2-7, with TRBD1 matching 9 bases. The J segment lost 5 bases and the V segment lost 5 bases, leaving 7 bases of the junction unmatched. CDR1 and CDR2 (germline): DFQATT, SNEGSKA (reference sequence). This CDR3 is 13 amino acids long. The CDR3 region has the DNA TGCAGTGCTCCCGGGACAGGGATCAACGAGCAGTACTTC. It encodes CSAPGTGINEQYF.

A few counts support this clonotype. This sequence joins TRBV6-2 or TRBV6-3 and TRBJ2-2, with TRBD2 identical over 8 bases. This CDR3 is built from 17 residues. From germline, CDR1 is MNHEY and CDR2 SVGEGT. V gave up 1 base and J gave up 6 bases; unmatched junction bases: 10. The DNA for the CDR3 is TGTGCCAGCAGTTACTGGGCCGGGAGGGCCTCTGCCGGGGAGCTGTTTTTT. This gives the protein CASSYWAGRASAGELFF.

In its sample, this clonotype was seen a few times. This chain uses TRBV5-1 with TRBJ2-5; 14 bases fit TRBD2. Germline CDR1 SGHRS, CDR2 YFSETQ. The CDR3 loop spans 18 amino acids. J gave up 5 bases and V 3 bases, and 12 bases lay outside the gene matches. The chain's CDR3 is CASSYRPGLAGVRETQYF. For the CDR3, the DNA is TGCGCCAGCAGCTACCGCCCGGGACTAGCGGGAGTGAGGGAGACCCAGTACTTC.

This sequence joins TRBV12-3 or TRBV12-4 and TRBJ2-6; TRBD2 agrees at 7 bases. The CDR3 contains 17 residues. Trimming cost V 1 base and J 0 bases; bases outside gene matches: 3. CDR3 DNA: TGTGCCAGCAGTTTAGGGGGGGGACTCTCTGGGGCCAACGTCCTGACTTTC. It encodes CASSLGGGLSGANVLTF.

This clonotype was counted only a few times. The CDR3 region has the DNA TGTGCCAGCAGGGGACAGGGGGTGGGCACCGGGGAGCTGTTTTTT. Its protein is CASRGQGVGTGELFF. The chain combines TRBV27 with TRBJ2-2; 11 bases line up with TRBD1. The ends lost 6 bases at V and 4 bases at J; junction bases unmatched: 4. Germline CDR1 reads MNHEY; CDR2 reads SMNVEV (reference sequence). The CDR3 spans 15 residues.

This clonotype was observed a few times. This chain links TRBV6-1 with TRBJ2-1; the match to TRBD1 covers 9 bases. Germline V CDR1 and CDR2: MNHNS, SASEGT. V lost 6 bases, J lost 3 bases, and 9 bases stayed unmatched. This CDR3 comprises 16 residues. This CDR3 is CASRKQGARNYNEQFF. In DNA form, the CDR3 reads TGTGCCAGCAGAAAACAGGGGGCGAGGAACTACAATGAGCAGTTCTTC.

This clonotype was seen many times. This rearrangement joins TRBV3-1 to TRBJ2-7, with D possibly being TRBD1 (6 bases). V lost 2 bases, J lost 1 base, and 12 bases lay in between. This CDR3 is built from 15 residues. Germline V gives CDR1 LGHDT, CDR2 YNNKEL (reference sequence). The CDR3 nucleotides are TGTGCCAGCAGCCAAACCCCGGGACATTCCTACGAGCAGTACTTC. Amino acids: CASSQTPGHSYEQYF.